Shown below are 30 T cell receptor beta chains from a single sample sequenced in a study of T cell repertoires in cytomegalovirus infection. TCRdb called the reads again in MiXCR, with one record for every CDR3 protein. The data hold about 490,000 distinct CDR3 sequences, with around 27% observed a single time. The specimen sequenced was PBMCs. The receptors derive from a human donor in good health (CMV status not recorded). Some clones in this sample may be carry-over from other donors' samples.

The chain carries TRBV5-1 and TRBJ1-3, with D hard to call. The V gene's germline CDR1 is SGHRS and CDR2 YFSETQ. V was clipped by 2 bases and J by 0 bases, with 9 bases between them. There are 15 residues in the CDR3. This CDR3 is CASSFAGPSGNTIYF. The CDR3 DNA is TGCGCCAGCAGCTTCGCAGGCCCCTCTGGAAACACCATATATTTT.

The chain uses TRBV19 and TRBJ2-2; D is uncertain. V lost 5 bases and J 1 base, leaving 5 bases between the germline ends. This CDR3 comprises 13 residues. Looked up from germline, CDR1 is LNHDA and CDR2 is SQIVND (reference sequence). CDR3 in DNA: TGTGCCAGTAGTGCGCAGAACACCGGGGAGCTGTTTTTT. Residues: CASSAQNTGELFF. Full variable domain (rest looked up from reference TRBV19 and TRBJ2-2): DGGITQSPKYLFRKEGQNVTLSCEQNLNHDAMYWYRQDPGQGLRLIYYSQIVNDFQKGDIAEGYSVSREKKESFPLTVTSAQKNPTAFYLCASSAQNTGELFFGEGSRLTVL.

This sequence joins TRBV5-1 and TRBJ2-7, with a weak D call TRBD1 (5 bases). In germline, CDR1 is SGHRS, CDR2 YFSETQ. V was trimmed by 0 bases and J by 2 bases, leaving 9 bases between them. There are 14 residues in the CDR3. The CDR3 nucleotides read TGCGCCAGCAGCTTGGAGGGGCCGGCCTACGAGCAGTACTTC. The encoded protein is CASSLEGPAYEQYF.

This clonotype has a handful of counts. The J gene is TRBJ2-1, the V gene TRBV6-5; 9 positions agree with TRBD1. Losses at the gene ends were 1 base for V and 6 bases for J; bases not matched to a gene: 7. There are 16 residues in the CDR3. The germline V gene has CDR1 MNHEY and CDR2 SVGAGI. The CDR3 bases are TGTGCCAGCAGTTACTATAGGGGACAGGGAACCAATGAGCAGTTCTTC. It is translated as CASSYYRGQGTNEQFF.

This clonotype was recorded many times. The chain joins TRBV7-2 to TRBJ2-4, with D tentatively TRBD1 (6 bases). CDR1 and CDR2 (germline): SGHTA, FQGNSA. The CDR3 spans 13 residues. V lost 3 bases and J lost 4, with 7 bases in between. CDR3 DNA: TGTGCCAGCAGCTTTGGACAGAAAAACATTCAGTACTTC. This sequence encodes CASSFGQKNIQYF.

This clonotype was counted at least ten times. The chain has TRBV7-8 and TRBJ2-5, with 7 bases matching TRBD1. Trimming at V came to 4 bases and at J to 4 bases, leaving 9 bases not matched to a gene. CDR1 and CDR2 from the germline V gene are SGHVS and FQNEAQ. This CDR3 has 15 amino acids. The CDR3 DNA follows: TGTGCCAGCAGCTCTCCCGGGACAGAGGTAGAGACCCAGTACTTC. The encoded protein is CASSSPGTEVETQYF.

This clonotype has a handful of counts. The chain is built from TRBV27 and TRBJ1-1, with 12 bases lining up with TRBD1. Germline values: CDR1 MNHEY, CDR2 SMNVEV (reference sequence). This CDR3 comprises 16 residues. J lost 10 bases, V lost 3 bases, and 12 bases had no gene match. The CDR3 is CASSLLPGQGASGAFF. The CDR3 DNA sequence: TGTGCCAGCAGTTTGCTACCGGGACAGGGGGCTTCTGGAGCTTTCTTT.

This clonotype has a count of ten or more. The genes are TRBV4-2 and TRBJ2-1; 11 bases line up with TRBD2. The V segment lost 0 bases and the J segment 4 bases; nucleotides outside the gene matches: 2. CDR3 size: 16 residues. Germline CDR1 and CDR2: LGHNA and YNFKEQ. This CDR3 is CASSQDGTSGYNEQFF. The CDR3, as DNA: TGTGCCAGCAGCCAAGATGGGACTAGCGGATACAATGAGCAGTTCTTC.

This clonotype came up a few times. CDR3 bases: TGTGCCAGCTCACCCTTAGGAGCGGGAGCAGATGAGCAGTTCTTC. It encodes CASSPLGAGADEQFF. The chain is built from TRBV18 and TRBJ2-1; 8 bases agree with TRBD2. The CDR3 is 15 amino acids. CDR1 is KGHSH, CDR2 LQKENI, per germline. V dropped 3 bases and J dropped 8; count of bases not matched to a gene: 9.

On this clonotype: At one boundary the junction diverges from the germline segment, which might be a read error. The chain joins TRBV7-9 to TRBJ2-1; D not resolved. The germline V gene has CDR1 SEHNR and CDR2 FQNEAQ (reference sequence). The CDR3 sequence is 9 residues long. The CDR3 DNA reads as TGTGCCAGCAGCCTAGATCGGGTCTTC. Its translation: CASSLDRVF. The whole variable domain, remainder taken from reference TRBV7-9 and TRBJ2-1, is DTGVSQNPRHKITKRGQNVTFRCDPISEHNRLYWYRQTLGQGPEFLTYFQNEAQLEKSRLLSDRFSAERPKGSFSTLEIQRTEQGDSAMYLCASSLDRVFGPGTRLTVL.

This clonotype was found many times. V and J are TRBV7-2 and TRBJ1-1; 7 nucleotides match TRBD1. Germline CDR1 and CDR2: SGHTA and FQGNSA. The V segment lost 3 bases and the J segment 6 bases; nucleotides outside the gene matches: 1. The CDR3 has 12 residues. CDR3 DNA sequence: TGTGCCAGCAGCTTCGACAGGGCTGAAGCTTTCTTT. It specifies CASSFDRAEAFF.

This clonotype came up a few times. Its ends do not fully match the called genes, so a read error is possible. In DNA form, the CDR3 reads TGTGCCAGCACTTACATGGCGGGGGCCGACGAGCAGTACTTC. Encoded protein: CASTYMAGADEQYF. The chain is built from TRBV6-2 or TRBV6-3 and TRBJ2-7; tentative D call: TRBD2 (7 bases). CDR1 and CDR2 from the germline V gene are MNHEY and SVGEGT. This CDR3 comprises 14 residues.

This chain connects TRBV27 to TRBJ2-7; 7 bases are shared with TRBD2. The CDR3 sequence is 14 residues long. Germline assignment: CDR1 MNHEY and CDR2 SMNVEV (reference sequence). The ends lost 3 bases at V and 5 bases at J; junction bases unmatched: 7. CDR3 loop: CASSLRAREDEQYF. CDR3 DNA sequence: TGTGCCAGCAGTTTGCGGGCTCGGGAGGACGAGCAGTACTTC.

Many counts were recorded for this clonotype. The chain joins TRBV7-2 to TRBJ1-6; D uncertain. From germline, CDR1 is SGHTA and CDR2 FQGNSA. Trimming cost V 1 base and J 8 bases, with 12 bases left between them. The CDR3 covers 15 residues. The CDR3 here is CASSLEGRRDSPLHF. The DNA for the CDR3 is TGTGCCAGCAGCTTAGAAGGACGGAGAGATTCACCCCTCCACTTT.

The gene calls are TRBV4-1 and TRBJ2-1, with 7 bases that match TRBD2. The CDR3 covers 16 residues. With 4 bases clipped from V and 6 bases from J, the junction kept 12 bases outside the gene matches. The germline V gene encodes CDR1 MGHRA and CDR2 YSYEKL. This chain's CDR3 is CASSRRGRVGINEQFF. CDR3 coding DNA: TGCGCCAGCAGCCGCCGGGGGAGGGTGGGGATCAATGAGCAGTTCTTC.

This clonotype was found a few times. The chain joins TRBV2 to TRBJ2-7, with D uncertain. Germline V gene data show CDR1 as SNHLY and CDR2 as FYNNEI. This CDR3 is built from 10 residues. Trimming removed 8 bases at V and 1 base at J, with 3 bases between. The CDR3 here is CASFSYEQYF. CDR3 in DNA: TGTGCCAGCTTTTCCTACGAGCAGTACTTC.

The genes are TRBV27 and TRBJ1-2, with D possibly matching TRBD1 (5 bases). The germline V gene encodes CDR1 MNHEY and CDR2 SMNVEV (reference sequence). Trimming cost V 5 bases and J 4 bases, with 20 bases left between them. The CDR3 loop spans 16 amino acids. The CDR3 is CASSLTPGRTIYGYTF. DNA for the CDR3: TGTGCCAGCAGTCTAACCCCGGGACGGACCATCTATGGCTACACCTTC.

The table lists this clonotype with many counts. This chain connects TRBV7-2 to TRBJ2-3; D uncertain. The CDR3 covers 19 residues. Between the trimmed V and J ends, which lost 5 bases and 0 bases, there was a span of 24 bases. CDR1 and CDR2 from the germline V gene are SGHTA and FQGNSA. For the CDR3, the DNA is TGTGCCAGCAGCCGAACGGCCAGTTTGCGGATCTCTAGCACAGATACGCAGTATTTT. Amino acids: CASSRTASLRISSTDTQYF.

The chain has TRBV20-1 and TRBJ2-1, with 12 bases identical to TRBD2. After removal of 3 bases from V and 6 bases from J, the junction contained 6 bases not matched to a gene. Germline V gene data show CDR1 as DFQATT and CDR2 as SNEGSKA (reference sequence). The CDR3 length is 15 residues. This chain's CDR3 is CSASPPSGRANEQFF. The CDR3 DNA sequence: TGCAGTGCTAGCCCACCTAGCGGGAGGGCCAATGAGCAGTTCTTC.

The rearrangement uses TRBV6-6 and TRBJ2-1; the D is unclear. CDR3 length equals 14 residues. Trimming cost V 0 bases and J 6 bases, with 9 bases left between them. Germline CDR1 MNHNY, CDR2 SVGAGI (reference sequence). DNA for the CDR3: TGTGCCAGCAGTTACTCGCAGGTTTCCAATGAGCAGTTCTTC. It translates to CASSYSQVSNEQFF.

This clonotype was recorded a few times. CDR3 in amino acids: CASSPWTGPAGTEAFF. The CDR3 nucleotides read TGTGCCAGCAGTCCTTGGACAGGCCCCGCGGGAACTGAAGCTTTCTTT. The rearrangement links TRBV28 to TRBJ1-1, with 7 bases identical to TRBD1. V was clipped by 5 bases and J by 5 bases; unmatched bases: 14. The CDR3 contains 16 residues. CDR1 and CDR2 (germline): MDHEN, SYDVKM.

This clonotype was seen only a few times. The chain links TRBV5-1 to TRBJ2-3; 15 bases map to TRBD2. The junction had 10 bases not matched to a gene; V was cut back by 0 bases and J by 5 bases. The CDR3 is 19 amino acids. Germline V gene data show CDR1 as SGHRS and CDR2 as YFSETQ. The CDR3 bases are TGCGCCAGCAGCTTGGTTGGCCCCGGACTAGCGGGAGGGCAAGATACGCAGTATTTT. Translating it yields CASSLVGPGLAGGQDTQYF.

The genes are TRBV7-2 and TRBJ2-5, with TRBD2 matching over 8 bases. CDR3 length: 14 residues. Germline V gene data show CDR1 as SGHTA and CDR2 as FQGNSA. V was clipped by 2 bases and J by 7 bases; unmatched bases: 6. CDR3 sequence reads: CASSLNGRAGTQYF. The DNA of the CDR3 is TGTGCCAGCAGCTTAAACGGGAGGGCTGGGACCCAGTACTTC.

This clonotype turned up a few times. This sequence joins TRBV7-6 and TRBJ2-7, with D perhaps matching TRBD1 (5 bases). The V end was cut by 5 bases, the J end by 5 bases, with 13 bases between. The CDR3 totals 13 residues. CDR1 SGHVS and CDR2 FNYEAQ come from the germline V gene. The CDR3 protein is CASSEPRGNEQYV. CDR3 nucleotides: TGTGCCAGCAGCGAGCCTAGGGGTAACGAGCAGTACGTC.

This clonotype was observed a handful of times. The J gene is TRBJ2-1, the V gene TRBV15; D is perhaps TRBD1 or TRBD2 (5 bases each). V lost 3 bases, J lost 7 bases, and 16 bases lay in between. The CDR3 has 15 amino acids. CDR1 LNHNV and CDR2 YYDKDF come from the germline V gene (reference sequence). CDR3 residues: CATSRVRDGKNEQFF. The CDR3 DNA follows: TGTGCCACCAGCAGGGTCCGGGACGGAAAAAATGAGCAGTTCTTC.

This chain uses TRBV6-5 with TRBJ2-3; 10 nucleotides align to TRBD2. The CDR3 has 16 residues. CDR1 and CDR2 from the germline V gene are MNHEY and SVGAGI. V was pared by 0 bases and J by 4 bases, with 4 bases of the junction left unmatched. For the CDR3, the DNA is TGTGCCAGCAGTTACTCGGGGCTAGCGGGAGCAGATACGCAGTATTTT. Its protein product is CASSYSGLAGADTQYF.

The chain uses TRBV6-1 and TRBJ2-7, with TRBD2 matching over 7 bases. With 5 bases clipped from V and 4 bases from J, the junction kept 8 bases outside the gene matches. The length of the CDR3 is 14 residues. Germline loops: CDR1 MNHNS, CDR2 SASEGT. CDR3 coding DNA: TGTGCCAGCAGTTATGGGGGGAGGGAGTACGAGCAGTACGTC. Its translation is CASSYGGREYEQYV.

The chain joins TRBV6-2 or TRBV6-3 to TRBJ2-1; 7 positions agree with TRBD2. This CDR3 is 15 amino acids long. Trimming removed 6 bases from V and 3 bases from J; junction bases left unmatched: 8. The germline V gene has CDR1 MNHEY and CDR2 SVGEGT. The CDR3 nucleotides read TGTGCCAGCAGGGACGGGGGGAGGTTCTACAATGAGCAGTTCTTC. Protein sequence: CASRDGGRFYNEQFF.

This clonotype was detected only a few times. The chain recombines TRBV20-1 with TRBJ2-1; a possible D gene is TRBD2 (6 bases). The germline gives CDR1 DFQATT, CDR2 SNEGSKA (reference sequence). This CDR3 region has 11 residues. The V end was cut by 5 bases, the J end by 8 bases, with 10 bases between. The CDR3 loop reads CSAGKRDEQFF. In DNA, the CDR3 is TGCAGTGCTGGGAAGCGGGATGAGCAGTTCTTC.

V and J are TRBV28 and TRBJ1-4; D unclear. CDR1 MDHEN and CDR2 SYDVKM come from the germline V gene. The CDR3 is 14 residues long. Trimming pared 6 bases from V and 2 bases from J, leaving 10 bases between. The CDR3 nucleotides read TGTGCCAGCAGGCCGCCCCTGACTAATGAAAAACTGTTTTTT. Translated, it gives CASRPPLTNEKLFF.